The clone carrying this T cell receptor (beta chain) was recorded many times. Its matching antigen is unknown. The authors made TCR beta libraries by quantitative 5'-RACE with molecular barcodes. MiXCR was run by TCRdb on the 5' RACE reads, yielding one entry per CDR3 protein. The data show 330,000 or so distinct CDR3 sequences, under 8.5% seen once. The CDR3 runs 14 residues. Trimming stripped 7 bases from V and 6 bases from J, with 19 bases between. CDR1 DFQATT and CDR2 SNEGSKA come from the germline V gene (reference sequence). These data originate in a study of CD8 T cells in ankylosing spondylitis. Broader study findings: Reactive arthritis synovial fluid and blood were previously reported to contain some motif variants. Enrichment of disease-linked clones was reportedly significant in matched ankylosing spondylitis synovial fluid. With a CD8+ phenotype, disease-linked clones were relatively rare in peripheral blood. Typical of ankylosing spondylitis blood, it appeared, was a TCR beta motif of under 10 highly homologous variants.

Sequenced sample: blood, either unsorted or a sorted T cell fraction (not recorded which). This chain joins TRBV20-1 and TRBJ1-5; maybe TRBD1 (6 bases). This clonotype was obtained from a male donor with ankylosing spondylitis. CDR3: CSVKMGNRVQPQHF. CDR3 in DNA: TGCAGTGTAAAGATGGGTAACAGGGTTCAGCCCCAGCATTTT.